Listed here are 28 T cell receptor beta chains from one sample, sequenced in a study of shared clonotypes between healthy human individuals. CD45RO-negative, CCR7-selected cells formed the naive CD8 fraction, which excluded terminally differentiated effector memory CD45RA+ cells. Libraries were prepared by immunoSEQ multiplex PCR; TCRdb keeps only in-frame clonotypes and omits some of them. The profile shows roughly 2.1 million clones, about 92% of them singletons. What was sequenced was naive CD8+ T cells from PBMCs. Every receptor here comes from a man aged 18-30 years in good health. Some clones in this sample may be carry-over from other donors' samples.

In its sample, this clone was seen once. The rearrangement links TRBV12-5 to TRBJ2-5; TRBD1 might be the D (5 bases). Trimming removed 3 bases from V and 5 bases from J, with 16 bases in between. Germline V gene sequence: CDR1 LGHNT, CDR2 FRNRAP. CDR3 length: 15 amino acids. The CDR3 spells CASGFNSRVGETQYF. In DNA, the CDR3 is TGTGCTAGTGGTTTCAACTCCAGGGTGGGGGAGACCCAGTACTTC.

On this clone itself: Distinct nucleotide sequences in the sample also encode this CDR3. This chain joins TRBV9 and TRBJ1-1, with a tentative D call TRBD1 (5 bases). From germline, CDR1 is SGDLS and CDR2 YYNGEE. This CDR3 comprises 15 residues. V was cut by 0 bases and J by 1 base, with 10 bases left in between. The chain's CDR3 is CASSVGGGRNTEAFF. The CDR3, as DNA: TGTGCCAGCAGCGTAGGTGGGGGACGGAACACTGAAGCTTTCTTT.

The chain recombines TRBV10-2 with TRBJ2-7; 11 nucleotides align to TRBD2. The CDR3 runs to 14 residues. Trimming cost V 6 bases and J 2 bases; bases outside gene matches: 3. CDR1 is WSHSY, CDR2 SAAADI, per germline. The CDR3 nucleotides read TGCGCCAGCAGCCCACTAGCGGGAGCCTACGAGCAGTACTTC. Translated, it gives CASSPLAGAYEQYF.

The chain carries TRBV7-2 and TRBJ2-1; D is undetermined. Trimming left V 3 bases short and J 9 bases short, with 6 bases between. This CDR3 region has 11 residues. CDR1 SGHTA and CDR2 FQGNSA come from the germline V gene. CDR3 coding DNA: TGTGCCAGCAGCTTGTTCGGTGAGCAGTTCTTC. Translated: CASSLFGEQFF.

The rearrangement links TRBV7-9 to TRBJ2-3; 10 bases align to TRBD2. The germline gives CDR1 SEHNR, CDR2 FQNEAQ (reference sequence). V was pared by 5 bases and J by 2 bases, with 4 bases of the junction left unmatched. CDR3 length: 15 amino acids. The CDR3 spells CASSAGLALTDTQYF. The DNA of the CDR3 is TGTGCCAGCAGCGCGGGACTAGCGCTCACAGATACGCAGTATTTT.

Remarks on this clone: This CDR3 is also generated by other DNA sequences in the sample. CDR3 amino acids: CASSLGQGYYEQYF. In DNA, the CDR3 is TGTGCCAGCAGTTTAGGACAGGGTTACTACGAGCAGTACTTC. The chain recombines TRBV28 with TRBJ2-7; TRBD1 matches at 8 bases. J was trimmed by 3 bases and V by 2 bases; bases with no gene match: 3. The CDR3 runs 14 residues. Germline CDR1 reads MDHEN; CDR2 reads SYDVKM.

CDR3 DNA sequence: TGCAGCGTTGACGTCAGGGGGGCAACTAATGAAAAACTGTTTTTT. It encodes CSVDVRGATNEKLFF. The chain couples TRBV29-1 to TRBJ1-4; 7 bases line up with TRBD1. The CDR3 loop spans 15 amino acids. Losses at the gene ends were 3 bases for V and 0 bases for J; bases not matched to a gene: 4. The germline V gene encodes CDR1 SQVTM and CDR2 ANQGSEA. Based on the CDR3 plus reference TRBV29-1 and TRBJ1-4, the full variable domain is SAVISQKPSRDICQRGTSLTIQCQVDSQVTMMFWYRQQPGQSLTLIATANQGSEATYESGFVIDKFPISRPNLTFSTLTVSNMSPEDSSIYLCSVDVRGATNEKLFFGSGTQLSVL.

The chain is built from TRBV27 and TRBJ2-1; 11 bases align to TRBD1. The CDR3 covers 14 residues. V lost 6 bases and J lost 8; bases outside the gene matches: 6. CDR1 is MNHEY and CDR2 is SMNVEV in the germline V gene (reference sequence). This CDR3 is CASSPDRGRDEQFF. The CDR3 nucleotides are TGTGCCAGCAGCCCGGACAGGGGGCGCGATGAGCAGTTCTTC.

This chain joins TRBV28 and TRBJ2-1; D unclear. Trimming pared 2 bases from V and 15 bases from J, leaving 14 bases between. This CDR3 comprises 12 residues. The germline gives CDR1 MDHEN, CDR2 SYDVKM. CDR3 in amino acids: CASSLVYYPRFF. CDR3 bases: TGTGCCAGCAGTTTAGTTTACTACCCTAGGTTCTTC.

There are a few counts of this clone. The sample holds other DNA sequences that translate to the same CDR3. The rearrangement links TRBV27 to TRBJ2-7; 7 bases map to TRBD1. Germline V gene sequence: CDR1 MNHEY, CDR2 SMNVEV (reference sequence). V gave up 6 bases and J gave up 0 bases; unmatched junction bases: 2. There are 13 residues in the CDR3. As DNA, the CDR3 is TGTGCCAGCAGCCCAGGGGGCTCCTACGAGCAGTACTTC. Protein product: CASSPGGSYEQYF.

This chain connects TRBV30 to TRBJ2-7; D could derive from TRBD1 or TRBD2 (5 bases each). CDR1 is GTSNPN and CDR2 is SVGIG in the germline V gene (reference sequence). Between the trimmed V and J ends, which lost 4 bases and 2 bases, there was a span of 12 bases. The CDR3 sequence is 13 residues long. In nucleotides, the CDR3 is TGTGCCTGGAATACGGGGCGACCCTACGAGCAGTACTTC. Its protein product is CAWNTGRPYEQYF.

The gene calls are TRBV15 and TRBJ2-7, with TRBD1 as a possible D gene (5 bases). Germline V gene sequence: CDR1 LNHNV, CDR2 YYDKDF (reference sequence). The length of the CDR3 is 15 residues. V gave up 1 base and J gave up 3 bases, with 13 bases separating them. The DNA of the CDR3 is TGTGCCACCAGCAGAGTTCGTGGGGCAGACTACGAGCAGTACTTC. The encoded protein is CATSRVRGADYEQYF.

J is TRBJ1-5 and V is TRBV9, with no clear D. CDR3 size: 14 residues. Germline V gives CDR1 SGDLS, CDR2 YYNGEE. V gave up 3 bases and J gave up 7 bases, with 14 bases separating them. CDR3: CASSGRSLGQPQHF. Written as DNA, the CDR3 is TGTGCCAGCAGCGGACGAAGCCTCGGACAGCCCCAGCATTTT.

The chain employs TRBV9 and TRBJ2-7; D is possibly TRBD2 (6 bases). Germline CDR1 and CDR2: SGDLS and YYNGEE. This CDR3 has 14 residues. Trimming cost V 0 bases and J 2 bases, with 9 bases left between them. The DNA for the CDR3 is TGTGCCAGCAGCGTAGGCGGGGTAACCTACGAGCAGTACTTC. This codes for CASSVGGVTYEQYF.

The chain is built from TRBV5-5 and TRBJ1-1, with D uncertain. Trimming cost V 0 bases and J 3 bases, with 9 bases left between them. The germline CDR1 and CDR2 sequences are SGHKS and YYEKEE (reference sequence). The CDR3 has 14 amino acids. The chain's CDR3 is CASSLVSGDTEAFF. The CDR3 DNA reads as TGTGCCAGCAGCTTGGTGTCCGGGGACACTGAAGCTTTCTTT.

The CDR3 spells CASSLLSGPPYEQYF. The CDR3 DNA is TGTGCCAGCAGCTTATTATCCGGGCCCCCCTACGAGCAGTACTTC. The genes are TRBV13 and TRBJ2-7; no definite D call. The CDR3 is 15 residues long. The V end was cut by 2 bases, the J end by 2 bases, with 13 bases between. Germline-derived CDR1 and CDR2 are PRHDT and FYEKMQ (reference sequence).

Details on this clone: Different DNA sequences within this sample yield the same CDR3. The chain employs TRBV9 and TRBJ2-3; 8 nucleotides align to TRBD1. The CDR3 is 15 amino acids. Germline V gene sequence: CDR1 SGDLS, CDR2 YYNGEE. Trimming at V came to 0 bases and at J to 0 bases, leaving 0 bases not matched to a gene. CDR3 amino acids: CASSVAGGSTDTQYF. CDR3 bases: TGTGCCAGCAGCGTAGCAGGGGGCAGCACAGATACGCAGTATTTT.

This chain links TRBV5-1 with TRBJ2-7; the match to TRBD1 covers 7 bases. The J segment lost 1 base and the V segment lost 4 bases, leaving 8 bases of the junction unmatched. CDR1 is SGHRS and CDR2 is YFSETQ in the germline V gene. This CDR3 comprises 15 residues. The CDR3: CASSQLATGSYEQYF. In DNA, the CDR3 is TGCGCCAGCAGCCAACTCGCGACAGGGTCCTACGAGCAGTACTTC.

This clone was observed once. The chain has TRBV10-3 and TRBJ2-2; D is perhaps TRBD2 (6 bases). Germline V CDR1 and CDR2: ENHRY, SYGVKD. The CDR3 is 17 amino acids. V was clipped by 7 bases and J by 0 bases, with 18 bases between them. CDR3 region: CAITARAGEANTGELFF. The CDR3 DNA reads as TGTGCCATCACCGCCCGGGCTGGGGAGGCGAACACCGGGGAGCTGTTTTTT.

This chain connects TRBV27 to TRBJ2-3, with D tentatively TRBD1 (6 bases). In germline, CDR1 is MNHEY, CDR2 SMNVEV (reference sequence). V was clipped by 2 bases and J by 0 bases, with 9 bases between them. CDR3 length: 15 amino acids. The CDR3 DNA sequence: TGTGCCAGCAGTTTAACAGGGTTGAGCACAGATACGCAGTATTTT. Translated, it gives CASSLTGLSTDTQYF.

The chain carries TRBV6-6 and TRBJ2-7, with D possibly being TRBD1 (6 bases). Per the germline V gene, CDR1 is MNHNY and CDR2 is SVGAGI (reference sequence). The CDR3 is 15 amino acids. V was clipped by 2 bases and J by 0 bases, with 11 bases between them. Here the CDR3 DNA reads TGTGCCAGCAGTTACAGCCTACAGGGCTCCTACGAGCAGTACTTC. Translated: CASSYSLQGSYEQYF.

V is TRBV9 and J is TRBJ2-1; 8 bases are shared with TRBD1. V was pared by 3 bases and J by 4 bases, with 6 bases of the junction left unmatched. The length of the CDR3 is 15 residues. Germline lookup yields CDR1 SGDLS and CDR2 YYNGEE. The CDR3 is CASSEADRVYNEQFF. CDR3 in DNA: TGTGCCAGCAGCGAAGCGGACAGGGTTTACAATGAGCAGTTCTTC. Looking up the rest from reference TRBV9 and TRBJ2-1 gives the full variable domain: DSGVTQTPKHLITATGQRVTLRCSPRSGDLSVYWYQQSLDQGLQFLIQYYNGEERAKGNILERFSAQQFPDLHSELNLSSLELGDSALYFCASSEADRVYNEQFFGPGTRLTVL.

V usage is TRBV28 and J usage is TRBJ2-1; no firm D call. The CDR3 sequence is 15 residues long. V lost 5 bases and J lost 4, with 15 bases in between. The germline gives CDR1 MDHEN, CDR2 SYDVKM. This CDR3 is CASSPHPLLYNEQFF. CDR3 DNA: TGTGCCAGCAGTCCACACCCGCTCCTTTACAATGAGCAGTTCTTC.

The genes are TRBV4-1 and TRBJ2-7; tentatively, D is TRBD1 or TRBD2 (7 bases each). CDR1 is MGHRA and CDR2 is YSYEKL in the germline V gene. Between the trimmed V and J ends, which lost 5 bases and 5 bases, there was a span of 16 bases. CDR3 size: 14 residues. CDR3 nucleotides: TGCGCCAGCAGCACTCAGGGGGGGGCCCACGAGCAGTACTTC. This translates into CASSTQGGAHEQYF.

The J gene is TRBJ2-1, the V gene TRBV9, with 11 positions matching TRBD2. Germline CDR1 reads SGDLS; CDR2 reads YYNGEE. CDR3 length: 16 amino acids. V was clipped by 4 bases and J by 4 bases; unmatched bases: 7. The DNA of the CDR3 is TGTGCCAGCAGCCTGACGGGACTAGCGGTTTACAATGAGCAGTTCTTC. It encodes CASSLTGLAVYNEQFF.

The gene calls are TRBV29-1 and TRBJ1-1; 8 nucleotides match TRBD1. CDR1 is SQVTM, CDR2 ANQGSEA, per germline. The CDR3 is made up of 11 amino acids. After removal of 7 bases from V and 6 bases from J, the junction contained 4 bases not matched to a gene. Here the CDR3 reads CSAGTGSEAFF. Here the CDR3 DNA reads TGCAGCGCTGGGACAGGCTCTGAAGCTTTCTTT.

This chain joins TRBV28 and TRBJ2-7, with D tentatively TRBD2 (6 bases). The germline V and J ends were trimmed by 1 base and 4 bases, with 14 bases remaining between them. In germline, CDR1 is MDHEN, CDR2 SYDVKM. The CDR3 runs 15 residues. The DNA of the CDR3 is TGTGCCAGCAGTTTATTGGCCGGGAGTCGGTACGAGCAGTACTTC. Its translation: CASSLLAGSRYEQYF.

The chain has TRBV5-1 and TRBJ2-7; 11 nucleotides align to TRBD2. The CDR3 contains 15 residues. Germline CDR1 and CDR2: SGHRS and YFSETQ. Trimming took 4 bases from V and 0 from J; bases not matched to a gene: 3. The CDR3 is CASSAGTSGSYEQYF. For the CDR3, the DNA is TGCGCCAGCAGCGCCGGGACTAGCGGCTCCTACGAGCAGTACTTC.